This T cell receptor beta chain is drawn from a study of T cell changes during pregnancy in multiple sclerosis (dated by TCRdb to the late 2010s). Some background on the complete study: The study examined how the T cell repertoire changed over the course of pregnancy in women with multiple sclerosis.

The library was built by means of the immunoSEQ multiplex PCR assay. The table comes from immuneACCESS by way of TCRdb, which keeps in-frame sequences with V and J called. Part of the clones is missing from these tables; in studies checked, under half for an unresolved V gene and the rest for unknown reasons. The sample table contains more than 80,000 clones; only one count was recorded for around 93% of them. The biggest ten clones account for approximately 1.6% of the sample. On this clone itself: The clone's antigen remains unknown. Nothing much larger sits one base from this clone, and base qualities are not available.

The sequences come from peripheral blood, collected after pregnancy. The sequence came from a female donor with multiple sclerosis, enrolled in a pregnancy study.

This receptor carries the CDR3 CASGPQAVGAYGYTF. The nucleotides read TGTGCCAGCGGACCACAGGCTGTGGGGGCCTATGGCTACACCTTC. The chain is made from TRBV2 and TRBJ1-2, with TRBD1 perhaps the D gene, on 6 matching bases. From cysteine to phenylalanine, the CDR3 is 15 amino acids long. Left in the record is the CDR3 DNA by itself, 45 bases read in frame from the first base. Deletion took 8 bases off V and 4 bases off J, with a span of 20 bases between the germline ends. In the germline V gene, CDR1 corresponds to SNHLY and CDR2 to FYNNEI.